Each of the 26 T cell receptor beta chains below was sequenced from the same sample in a study of radiation and T cells in renal cell carcinoma. Sequencing used immunoSEQ multiplex PCR; TCRdb keeps in-frame clones, though not all of them. The sample has roughly 14,000 clones; more than 55% are singletons. Treatment noted: treatment-naive control, cytoreductive nephrectomy. Sequencing used tumor tissue, obtained from a patient whose treatment was nephrectomy without radiotherapy. All receptors come from a man aged 60-69 years with renal cell carcinoma.

This chain joins TRBV28 and TRBJ2-2; TRBD2 matches at 10 bases. Germline V gene sequence: CDR1 MDHEN, CDR2 SYDVKM. V lost 7 bases, J lost 4 bases, and 3 bases stayed unmatched. The CDR3 contains 14 residues. The CDR3 reads CASTSGRATGELFF. CDR3 nucleotide sequence: TGTGCCAGCACTAGCGGGAGAGCCACCGGGGAGCTGTTTTTT. The full variable domain, its missing parts supplied by reference TRBV28 and TRBJ2-2, is DVKVTQSSRYLVKRTGEKVFLECVQDMDHENMFWYRQDPGLGLRLIYFSYDVKMKEKGDIPEGYSVSREKKERFSLILESASTNQTSMYLCASTSGRATGELFFGEGSRLTVL.

This sequence joins TRBV4-3 and TRBJ2-7; TRBD1 aligns across 8 bases. This CDR3 is built from 14 residues. Germline V gives CDR1 LGHNA, CDR2 YSLEER. V was clipped by 4 bases and J by 1 base; unmatched bases: 3. The CDR3 DNA follows: TGCGCCAGCAGCCCCGGGACAGGATCCTACGAGCAGTACTTC. Its translation: CASSPGTGSYEQYF.

The chain couples TRBV28 to TRBJ2-7; 7 bases agree with TRBD2. J lost 5 bases, V lost 8 bases, and 9 bases had no gene match. This CDR3 has 13 residues. Looked up from germline, CDR1 is MDHEN and CDR2 is SYDVKM. The CDR3 sequence is CASSWGGIHEQYF. In DNA form, the CDR3 reads TGTGCCAGCTCGTGGGGGGGAATCCACGAGCAGTACTTC.

This clone was detected a few times. The rearrangement joins TRBV7-9 to TRBJ2-5; TRBD1 is a possible D gene (7 bases). V was shortened by 5 bases and J by 5 bases, with 15 bases between the two germline ends. This CDR3 has 14 residues. The V gene's germline CDR1 is SEHNR and CDR2 FQNEAQ (reference sequence). The CDR3 coding sequence is TGTGCCAGCAGCCACCTGGCAGGGGGGGAGACCCAGTACTTC. Protein product: CASSHLAGGETQYF.

This clone is labeled large. This rearrangement joins TRBV28 to TRBJ2-7; D gene uncertain. Per germline, CDR1 MDHEN and CDR2 SYDVKM. The CDR3 covers 13 residues. The V and J ends lost 1 base and 4 bases respectively, with 8 bases between them. CDR3 nucleotide sequence: TGTGCCAGCAGTTTATTGCCCCAATACGAGCAGTACTTC. This encodes CASSLLPQYEQYF.

The chain uses TRBV28 and TRBJ1-5, with D perhaps TRBD1 (5 bases). Looked up from germline, CDR1 is MDHEN and CDR2 is SYDVKM. There are 13 residues in the CDR3. The V gene lost 10 bases and the J gene lost 0 bases, with 10 bases spanning the gap. The CDR3 nucleotides are TGTGCCACGGGGGGATATAGCAATCAGCCCCAGCATTTT. It translates to CATGGYSNQPQHF.

The rearrangement links TRBV5-4 to TRBJ1-2; D is unclear. The CDR3 length is 12 residues. Germline-derived CDR1 and CDR2 are SGHNT and YYREEE (reference sequence). The ends were cut back, 7 bases at V and 0 bases at J, with 7 bases in the middle. CDR3 sequence reads: CASADSNYGYTF. In nucleotides, the CDR3 is TGTGCCAGCGCGGATTCTAACTATGGCTACACCTTC. Full variable domain (rest looked up from reference TRBV5-4 and TRBJ1-2): ETGVTQSPTHLIKTRGQQVTLRCSSQSGHNTVSWYQQALGQGPQFIFQYYREEENGRGNFPPRFSGLQFPNYSSELNVNALELDDSALYLCASADSNYGYTFGSGTRLTVV.

This clone was picked up a small number of times. The genes are TRBV6-5 and TRBJ1-1; no reliable D call. CDR3 length: 12 amino acids. Trimming took 6 bases from V and 6 from J, leaving 11 bases between them. Germline CDR1 MNHEY, CDR2 SVGAGI. CDR3 in DNA: TGTGCCAGCAGCCAGACCCCCCCTGAAGCTTTCTTT. Amino acid sequence: CASSQTPPEAFF.

This clone is classed as medium-sized (0.01 to 0.1%). V gene TRBV27 combines with J gene TRBJ2-1, with 11 bases identical to TRBD2. The CDR3 consists of 15 residues. Germline loops: CDR1 MNHEY, CDR2 SMNVEV (reference sequence). J lost 8 bases, V lost 2 bases, and 5 bases had no gene match. The CDR3 DNA sequence: TGTGCCAGCAGTTTACTAGCGGGGGGTAGGGATGAGCAGTTCTTC. Amino acid sequence: CASSLLAGGRDEQFF.

This chain links TRBV7-9 with TRBJ1-2; unclear D gene. Trimming pared 5 bases from V and 4 bases from J, leaving 14 bases between. The germline V gene encodes CDR1 SEHNR and CDR2 FQNEAQ (reference sequence). The CDR3 contains 14 residues. The CDR3 here is CASSQVAVRYGYTF. DNA for the CDR3: TGTGCCAGCAGCCAAGTGGCCGTTCGCTATGGCTACACCTTC.

The J gene is TRBJ1-3, the V gene TRBV5-6, with a weak D call TRBD1 (6 bases). The germline V gene has CDR1 SGHDT and CDR2 YYEEEE. This CDR3 has 17 amino acids. Trimming cost V 4 bases and J 2 bases, with 19 bases left between them. The CDR3 DNA follows: TGTGCCAGCAGCATTTATAACAGGGATCCTCCTGGAAACACCATATATTTT. This encodes CASSIYNRDPPGNTIYF.

The chain has TRBV2 and TRBJ1-4; TRBD1 aligns across 9 bases. Trimming took 6 bases from V and 8 from J; bases not matched to a gene: 10. Looked up from germline, CDR1 is SNHLY and CDR2 is FYNNEI. CDR3 length: 15 amino acids. Here the CDR3 DNA reads TGTGCCAGCAGCTTTTACGGGACAGGGAAAGAAAAACTGTTTTTT. It codes for CASSFYGTGKEKLFF. Full variable domain (remainder filled in from reference TRBV2 and TRBJ1-4): EPEVTQTPSHQVTQMGQEVILRCVPISNHLYFYWYRQILGQKVEFLVSFYNNEISEKSEIFDDQFSVERPDGSNFTLKIRSTKLEDSAMYFCASSFYGTGKEKLFFGSGTQLSVL.

This clone was seen a few times. The rearrangement joins TRBV25-1 to TRBJ2-2; D is unresolved. The CDR3 loop spans 14 amino acids. In germline, CDR1 is MGHDK, CDR2 SYGVNS. The V end lost 3 bases, the J end lost 4 bases, and 9 bases lay between the germline ends. The CDR3 sequence: CASSDSAFTGELFF. In nucleotides, the CDR3 is TGTGCCAGCAGTGATAGTGCGTTCACCGGGGAGCTGTTTTTT.

The chain couples TRBV5-6 to TRBJ2-3; 10 bases align to TRBD2. J gave up 0 bases and V 4 bases, and 5 bases lay outside the gene matches. CDR1 SGHDT and CDR2 YYEEEE come from the germline V gene. The CDR3 has 16 amino acids. The CDR3 DNA is TGTGCCAGCAGCGGGGGACTAGCGAGTAGCACAGATACGCAGTATTTT. Amino acid sequence: CASSGGLASSTDTQYF.

This sequence joins TRBV28 and TRBJ2-7; D might be TRBD1 (5 bases). The CDR3 has 14 residues. V was shortened by 9 bases and J by 5 bases, with 20 bases between the two germline ends. Germline V CDR1 and CDR2: MDHEN, SYDVKM. Here the CDR3 DNA reads TGTGCCAGTAGACTTGGGCAGGGCAGGAACGAGCAGTACTTC. This gives the protein CASRLGQGRNEQYF.

The rearrangement joins TRBV2 to TRBJ1-2, with D hard to call. This CDR3 spans 15 amino acids. V gave up 3 bases and J gave up 4 bases, with 15 bases separating them. Germline V CDR1 and CDR2: SNHLY, FYNNEI. The CDR3 DNA is TGTGCCAGCAGTGATTTTGTGCAGACGCTCTATGGCTACACCTTC. Protein product: CASSDFVQTLYGYTF.

This clone has just one count. The chain carries TRBV28 and TRBJ2-6, with TRBD1 as a possible D gene (5 bases). The germline V gene has CDR1 MDHEN and CDR2 SYDVKM. V was cut by 7 bases and J by 9 bases, with 10 bases left in between. The CDR3 totals 12 residues. The CDR3 bases are TGTGCCAGCACCGACAGAATCAACGTCCTGACTTTC. This encodes CASTDRINVLTF.

This clone was counted only a few times. The chain couples TRBV13 to TRBJ1-6, with D hard to call. Germline values: CDR1 PRHDT, CDR2 FYEKMQ (reference sequence). Trimming left V 0 bases short and J 7 bases short, with 13 bases between. CDR3 length: 16 residues. The CDR3 coding sequence is TGTGCCAGCAGCTTAGGCGATGGAGCTGGGAATTCACCCCTCCACTTT. Translation: CASSLGDGAGNSPLHF.

This clone was detected a few times. The CDR3 coding sequence is TGTGCCAGCAGTTCCGCGGGCCAGGGTGGAAACTATGGCTACACCTTC. This translates into CASSSAGQGGNYGYTF. The J gene is TRBJ1-2, the V gene TRBV6-5, with D perhaps matching TRBD1 (5 bases). The V end lost 4 bases, the J end lost 2 bases, and 17 bases lay between the germline ends. From germline, CDR1 is MNHEY and CDR2 SVGAGI. The CDR3 loop spans 16 amino acids.

The chain combines TRBV18 with TRBJ2-7, with a possible D match to TRBD1 (5 bases). Trimming shortened V by 3 bases and J by 2 bases, and 14 bases separated the two germline ends. The germline V gene encodes CDR1 KGHSH and CDR2 LQKENI. The CDR3 is 15 amino acids. CDR3 nucleotide sequence: TGTGCCAGCTCACCGGACACCAGTCAAGCCTACGAGCAGTACTTC. This gives the protein CASSPDTSQAYEQYF.

This chain links TRBV18 with TRBJ1-1, with D tentatively TRBD1 (6 bases). The CDR3 has 15 amino acids. The germline V gene encodes CDR1 KGHSH and CDR2 LQKENI. V was trimmed by 6 bases and J by 0 bases, leaving 14 bases between them. CDR3 in amino acids: CASSLGRGMNTEAFF. The CDR3, as DNA: TGTGCCAGCTCCCTTGGCAGGGGCATGAACACTGAAGCTTTCTTT.

This clone is medium-sized in the sample. The rearrangement uses TRBV20-1 and TRBJ1-1; no clear D gene. Germline V gene lookup returns CDR1 DFQATT and CDR2 SNEGSKA (reference sequence). The CDR3 is made up of 11 amino acids. V gave up 6 bases and J gave up 7 bases, with 12 bases separating them. In DNA, the CDR3 is TGCAGTGCCGCCGGAGCTGATGAAGCTTTCTTT. Protein: CSAAGADEAFF.

Worth noting for this clone: The sample contains more than one DNA sequence encoding this CDR3. V gene TRBV29-1 combines with J gene TRBJ2-3; no reliable D call. From germline, CDR1 is SQVTM and CDR2 ANQGSEA. V was shortened by 6 bases and J by 2 bases, with 3 bases between the two germline ends. This CDR3 contains 10 residues. This chain's CDR3 is CSVDTDTQYF. The CDR3 nucleotides read TGCAGCGTCGACACAGATACGCAGTATTTT.

V usage is TRBV27 and J usage is TRBJ1-1; tentative D call: TRBD1 (5 bases). The CDR3 runs 15 residues. Germline V lookup: CDR1 MNHEY, CDR2 SMNVEV (reference sequence). The V and J ends lost 0 bases and 7 bases respectively, with 15 bases between them. CDR3 DNA: TGTGCCAGCAGTTTATCGGCAGCGGGGACCTTTGAAGCTTTCTTT. Protein product: CASSLSAAGTFEAFF.

The chain carries TRBV27 and TRBJ1-1; no definite D call. Germline V gene data show CDR1 as MNHEY and CDR2 as SMNVEV (reference sequence). Trimming left V 6 bases short and J 4 bases short, with 12 bases between. This CDR3 spans 13 amino acids. The chain's CDR3 is CASRGPIGTEAFF. The CDR3 DNA sequence: TGTGCCAGCAGGGGCCCCATAGGCACTGAAGCTTTCTTT.

This chain links TRBV9 with TRBJ2-3, with 9 bases aligning to TRBD2. Germline assignment: CDR1 SGDLS and CDR2 YYNGEE. V shed 0 bases and J 2 bases; nucleotides not matched to a gene: 13. CDR3 length: 19 residues. The CDR3 DNA sequence: TGTGCCAGCAGCGTAGTCAGCGGGGGGACCCGACTATCCACAGATACGCAGTATTTT. This sequence encodes CASSVVSGGTRLSTDTQYF.